This entry is about one T cell receptor beta chain. The antigen is undetermined. Template switching introduced a universal primer site, and the cDNA bore unique molecular identifiers. TCRdb reprocessed the 5' RACE reads via MiXCR and lists one record per CDR3 protein. The sample lists 400,000 to 550,000 distinct CDR3 sequences, roughly 26% occurring once. The source of the sample is a study of identical twins. Whole-study results and caveats: Modelling approaches yielded underestimates of out-of-frame TCR alpha sharing between monozygotic twins.

Looked up from germline, CDR1 is SGDLS and CDR2 is YYNGEE. Trimming removed 0 bases from V and 13 bases from J, with 8 bases in between. This CDR3 region has 12 residues. This sample also belongs to another study, concerning T cells expressing NK-cell markers. As reported in that work: CD3+CD56+NKG2C+, CD3+CD56+NKG2C- and CD3+CD56-NKG2C+ T cells, once sorted, supplied the TCR beta repertoires. Seven of the eight sequenced donors were classified as HCMV-seropositive, and one was classified as seronegative.

The receptor was derived from a woman aged 18 to 35 in good health. The specimen sequenced was CD4+ T cells sorted from blood. V and J are TRBV9 and TRBJ1-6; D unresolved. CDR3 in amino acids: CASSVERGPLHF. CDR3 DNA sequence: TGTGCCAGCAGCGTAGAGCGGGGTCCCCTCCACTTT. The complete variable domain, with remaining parts taken from reference TRBV9 and TRBJ1-6, reads DSGVTQTPKHLITATGQRVTLRCSPRSGDLSVYWYQQSLDQGLQFLIQYYNGEERAKGNILERFSAQQFPDLHSELNLSSLELGDSALYFCASSVERGPLHFGNGTRLTVT.